The 6 T cell receptor beta chains below come from one sample, sequenced in a study of blood T cell repertoires in COVID-19. Generated by immunoSEQ multiplex PCR, the TCRdb table keeps only in-frame clones and is missing some. The data show 110,000 or so clones, about 86% seen once. Source material: peripheral blood. The source of these receptors is a man aged 80 or over with acute or convalescent COVID-19.

The rearrangement links TRBV6-1 to TRBJ1-5; 7 nucleotides line up with TRBD1. Losses at the gene ends were 0 bases for V and 6 bases for J; bases not matched to a gene: 5. CDR3 size: 15 residues. The germline V gene encodes CDR1 MNHNS and CDR2 SASEGT. The CDR3 region is CASSEATGASQPQHF. CDR3 DNA: TGTGCCAGCAGTGAAGCCACAGGGGCTAGTCAGCCCCAGCATTTT.

The chain couples TRBV28 to TRBJ1-1, with 10 bases matching TRBD1. The CDR3 contains 16 residues. Per germline, CDR1 MDHEN and CDR2 SYDVKM. J gave up 4 bases and V 6 bases, and 11 bases lay outside the gene matches. The CDR3 spells CASSSPGTGAGTEAFF. The DNA of the CDR3 is TGTGCCAGCAGCAGTCCCGGGACAGGGGCGGGCACTGAAGCTTTCTTT.

The chain uses TRBV5-8 and TRBJ1-1; 9 bases map to TRBD1. Trimming took 2 bases from V and 7 from J; bases not matched to a gene: 6. The CDR3 has 14 amino acids. The germline V gene has CDR1 SGHTS and CDR2 YDEGEE. In DNA form, the CDR3 reads TGTGCCAGCAGCTTTACAGGGGGCTTTGTTGAAGCTTTCTTT. Protein sequence: CASSFTGGFVEAFF.

This rearrangement joins TRBV2 to TRBJ1-2; 10 bases are a match to TRBD1. V lost 5 bases and J lost 6; bases outside the gene matches: 3. The germline V gene has CDR1 SNHLY and CDR2 FYNNEI. The CDR3 is 13 residues long. In nucleotides, the CDR3 is TGTGCCAGCAGTAACGGACAGGGGGATGGCTACACCTTC. It encodes CASSNGQGDGYTF.

This chain uses TRBV18 with TRBJ2-3; 7 positions agree with TRBD2. J lost 6 bases, V lost 4 bases, and 7 bases had no gene match. Germline V gives CDR1 KGHSH, CDR2 LQKENI. The CDR3 consists of 14 residues. The CDR3 DNA is TGTGCCAGCTCACAGAATAGCGGGCTTGATACGCAGTATTTT. This gives the protein CASSQNSGLDTQYF. Looking up the rest from reference TRBV18 and TRBJ2-3 gives the full variable domain: NAGVMQNPRHLVRRRGQEARLRCSPMKGHSHVYWYRQLPEEGLKFMVYLQKENIIDESGMPKERFSAEFPKEGPSILRIQQVVRGDSAAYFCASSQNSGLDTQYFGPGTRLTVL.

V usage is TRBV6-2 or TRBV6-3 and J usage is TRBJ2-3, with TRBD2 as a possible D gene (5 bases). V was shortened by 0 bases and J by 0 bases, with 10 bases between the two germline ends. The CDR3 is 16 amino acids. CDR1 and CDR2 (germline): MNHEY, SVGEGT. CDR3 in amino acids: CASSYSGRASTDTQYF. CDR3 nucleotides: TGTGCCAGCAGTTACTCCGGGCGGGCTAGCACAGATACGCAGTATTTT.